This is a list of T cell receptor beta chains from one sample in a study of molecular identifiers for immune sequencing clone quantification. TCRdb re-called the PCR reads with MiXCR, one entry per CDR3 protein. The table shows about half a million distinct CDR3 sequences, with about 26% occurring only once. The sequenced material came from naive CD8+ T cells from blood, with Jurkat cell RNA spiked in. All receptors derive from a human donor in good health. Some libraries in this study had Jurkat cell RNA spiked in. Each CDR3 is given without its conserved first and last residue.

v_gene: TRBV30; len: 12; j_gene: TRBJ2-6; CDR3aa: AWSWGSGANVLT
v_gene: TRBV2; len: 14; j_gene: TRBJ1-5; CDR3aa: ASSEEASPIRQPQH
v_gene: TRBV20-1; len: 13; j_gene: TRBJ1-2; CDR3aa: SARDRDRNLYGYT
v_gene: TRBV7-9; len: 14; j_gene: TRBJ2-1; CDR3aa: ASSLPGGRSPNEQF
v_gene: TRBV24-1; len: 15; j_gene: TRBJ1-5; CDR3aa: ATSDHDRDRAHQPQH
v_gene: TRBV29-1; len: 10; j_gene: TRBJ1-4; CDR3aa: SVDRGDEKLF
v_gene: TRBV9; len: 11; j_gene: TRBJ1-2; CDR3aa: ASSVADSYGYT
v_gene: TRBV12-3/TRBV12-4; len: 12; j_gene: TRBJ2-7; CDR3aa: ASSFLGAEYEQY
v_gene: TRBV12-5; len: 15; j_gene: TRBJ2-1; CDR3aa: ASGSGTSPSYYNEQF
v_gene: TRBV5-6; len: 13; j_gene: TRBJ2-3; CDR3aa: ASSTTSGSLTTQY
v_gene: TRBV28; len: 9; j_gene: TRBJ1-5; CDR3aa: ASSLNQPQH
v_gene: TRBV9; len: 12; j_gene: TRBJ1-6; CDR3aa: ASSEETKGSPLH
v_gene: TRBV20-1; len: 10; j_gene: TRBJ2-3; CDR3aa: SASSGADTQY
v_gene: TRBV6-2/TRBV6-3; len: 18; j_gene: TRBJ2-5; CDR3aa: ASSCSTEECGLAYQETQY
v_gene: TRBV18; len: 15; j_gene: TRBJ2-7; CDR3aa: ASSQGLAGGPLYEQY
v_gene: TRBV7-9; len: 14; j_gene: TRBJ2-5; CDR3aa: ASSLVSIVAQETQY
v_gene: TRBV28; len: 13; j_gene: TRBJ2-3; CDR3aa: ASSLMDSLTDTQY
v_gene: TRBV6-2/TRBV6-3; len: 14; j_gene: TRBJ1-1; CDR3aa: ASSYMGGADSPEAF
v_gene: TRBV7-9; len: 13; j_gene: TRBJ2-1; CDR3aa: ASSNTQGADNEQF
v_gene: TRBV7-7; len: 13; j_gene: TRBJ1-5; CDR3aa: ASRSGTGFRQPQH
v_gene: TRBV27; len: 11; j_gene: TRBJ1-2; CDR3aa: ASSLSADYGYT
v_gene: TRBV10-3; len: 13; j_gene: TRBJ1-5; CDR3aa: AISDLGREYQPQH
v_gene: TRBV27; len: 12; j_gene: TRBJ1-2; CDR3aa: ASSTGREGYGYT
v_gene: TRBV11-2; len: 13; j_gene: TRBJ2-3; CDR3aa: ASTPLPPESDTQY
v_gene: TRBV4-1; len: 14; j_gene: TRBJ2-7; CDR3aa: ASSQGRSLGSYEQY
v_gene: TRBV20-1; len: 14; j_gene: TRBJ1-4; CDR3aa: SARDKSGFALGKLF
v_gene: TRBV9; len: 10; j_gene: TRBJ2-7; CDR3aa: ASSPGTNEQY
v_gene: TRBV5-1; len: 14; j_gene: TRBJ2-3; CDR3aa: ASSLSSGSSTDTQY
v_gene: TRBV4-3; len: 14; j_gene: TRBJ2-7; CDR3aa: ASSQDRLAGAYEQY
v_gene: TRBV7-9; len: 12; j_gene: TRBJ2-7; CDR3aa: ASTSRGGSYEQY
v_gene: TRBV29-1; len: 12; j_gene: TRBJ1-2; CDR3aa: SVDLGGQGYDYT
v_gene: TRBV7-6; len: 13; j_gene: TRBJ2-5; CDR3aa: ASSARTSGGETQY
v_gene: TRBV27; len: 12; j_gene: TRBJ2-7; CDR3aa: ASSSGTSRYEQY
v_gene: TRBV3-1; len: 13; j_gene: TRBJ2-3; CDR3aa: ASRLYALNTDTQY
v_gene: TRBV23-1; len: 12; j_gene: TRBJ2-3; CDR3aa: ASSLHGPTDTQY
v_gene: TRBV11-2; len: 12; j_gene: TRBJ1-3; CDR3aa: ASSLIGSGNTMY
v_gene: TRBV30; len: 9; j_gene: TRBJ2-1; CDR3aa: AWTGTNEQF